The 17 T cell receptor beta chains reported below all come from one sample, sequenced in a study of shared clonotypes between healthy human individuals. The table came from immunoSEQ multiplex PCR; TCRdb's copy has only in-frame clones and leaves some out. The sample has a few million clones, over 85% seen once. The source material was naive CD4+ T cells from PBMCs. The subset was: CD45RA+ positively selected. These receptors were collected from a man aged 18 to 29 in good health. Some clones in this sample may be carry-over from other donors' samples.

J is TRBJ2-7 and V is TRBV7-9, with TRBD2 matching 7 bases. The V gene's germline CDR1 is SEHNR and CDR2 FQNEAQ (reference sequence). The junction had 12 bases not matched to a gene; V was cut back by 5 bases and J by 2 bases. The CDR3 spans 16 residues. CDR3 residues: CASSPTGGSRPYEQYF. The DNA for the CDR3 is TGTGCCAGCAGCCCAACCGGGGGGTCTAGACCCTACGAGCAGTACTTC.

The count of this clone is one. This chain links TRBV11-3 with TRBJ2-2, with a tentative D call TRBD2 (5 bases). Germline loops: CDR1 SGHNT, CDR2 YENEEA. The V end lost 2 bases, the J end lost 3 bases, and 7 bases lay between the germline ends. CDR3 length equals 14 residues. CDR3: CASSLYGDTGELFF. DNA of the CDR3: TGTGCCAGCAGCTTATACGGGGACACCGGGGAGCTGTTTTTT.

CDR3 sequence reads: CASSSTGSQGEQYF. CDR3 nucleotides: TGTGCCAGCAGTTCGACAGGGTCCCAGGGCGAGCAGTACTTC. This sequence joins TRBV6-5 and TRBJ2-7, with TRBD1 matching over 7 bases. CDR1 and CDR2 (germline): MNHEY, SVGAGI. With V trimmed by 4 bases and J by 6 bases, 9 bases remained unmatched. CDR3 length: 14 residues.

V and J are TRBV27 and TRBJ2-1; 8 bases agree with TRBD2. The CDR3 is 17 residues long. V shed 3 bases, J shed 4 bases, and the junction held 11 bases outside the gene matches. Germline V gene data show CDR1 as MNHEY and CDR2 as SMNVEV (reference sequence). CDR3 DNA: TGTGCCAGCAGTTTCCCGAAGCCGGGAGGGATTTACAATGAGCAGTTCTTC. It codes for CASSFPKPGGIYNEQFF.

V and J are TRBV15 and TRBJ2-4; no clear D gene. Per the germline V gene, CDR1 is LNHNV and CDR2 is YYDKDF (reference sequence). Trimming shortened V by 1 base and J by 0 bases, and 7 bases separated the two germline ends. CDR3 size: 15 residues. The CDR3 is CATSRVGLAKNIQYF. The CDR3 DNA is TGTGCCACCAGCAGAGTAGGGTTAGCCAAAAACATTCAGTACTTC. Supplemented by reference TRBV15 and TRBJ2-4, the full variable domain reads DAMVIQNPRYQVTQFGKPVTLSCSQTLNHNVMYWYQQKSSQAPKLLFHYYDKDFNNEADTPDNFQSRRPNTSFCFLDIRSPGLGDTAMYLCATSRVGLAKNIQYFGAGTRLSVL.

The chain couples TRBV28 to TRBJ1-5; D gene unclear. From germline, CDR1 is MDHEN and CDR2 SYDVKM. The V end lost 7 bases, the J end lost 11 bases, and 15 bases lay between the germline ends. The CDR3 has 12 amino acids. CDR3 bases: TGTGCCAGCACCCGGGATATCGGTTCCCAGCATTTT. Translated: CASTRDIGSQHF.

This CDR3 reads CASSVAGYREAFADTQYF. CDR3 DNA sequence: TGTGCCAGCAGCGTAGCGGGTTATCGGGAGGCTTTTGCAGATACGCAGTATTTT. V usage is TRBV9 and J usage is TRBJ2-3, with 7 bases lining up with TRBD2. Per the germline V gene, CDR1 is SGDLS and CDR2 is YYNGEE. CDR3 size: 18 residues. V gave up 0 bases and J gave up 4 bases; unmatched junction bases: 14.

The DNA for the CDR3 is TGTGCCAGCAGTGCGGGACCACACTACAATGAGCAGTTCTTC. Translated, it gives CASSAGPHYNEQFF. The chain employs TRBV2 and TRBJ2-1; perhaps D is TRBD1 or TRBD2 (5 bases each). The CDR3 runs 14 residues. CDR1 and CDR2 (germline): SNHLY, FYNNEI. V dropped 4 bases and J dropped 3 bases, with 10 bases sitting between them.

The chain couples TRBV19 to TRBJ2-1; 10 bases are shared with TRBD2. J was trimmed by 1 base and V by 7 bases; bases with no gene match: 19. Germline V gene data show CDR1 as LNHDA and CDR2 as SQIVND (reference sequence). There are 20 residues in the CDR3. CDR3 sequence (DNA): TGTGCCAGTAAGATGAGGGCTAGCGGGAGTCTCCTTGGATCCTACAATGAGCAGTTCTTC. Translation: CASKMRASGSLLGSYNEQFF.

The rearrangement uses TRBV18 and TRBJ1-1, with D possibly matching TRBD1 (6 bases). Trimming pared 3 bases from V and 1 base from J, leaving 15 bases between. Germline values: CDR1 KGHSH, CDR2 LQKENI. The CDR3 sequence is 16 residues long. The CDR3 sequence is CASSPRTAKTNTEAFF. CDR3 coding DNA: TGTGCCAGCTCACCCAGGACAGCTAAGACGAACACTGAAGCTTTCTTT.

V usage is TRBV28 and J usage is TRBJ2-3; D possibly uses TRBD1 or TRBD2 (6 bases each). Germline V gene sequence: CDR1 MDHEN, CDR2 SYDVKM. The CDR3 extends over 14 amino acids. Trimming pared 3 bases from V and 6 bases from J, leaving 13 bases between. This CDR3 reads CASSFWQGRDTQYF. DNA of the CDR3: TGTGCCAGCAGTTTTTGGCAGGGGAGGGATACGCAGTATTTT.

This clone came up once. J is TRBJ1-4 and V is TRBV6-6; TRBD1 is a possible D gene (6 bases). The CDR3 is made up of 15 amino acids. Per germline, CDR1 MNHNY and CDR2 SVGAGI (reference sequence). V gave up 6 bases and J gave up 7 bases, with 18 bases separating them. The CDR3 DNA sequence: TGTGCCAGCAGCGACCTTCGTCAGGGGCGTGAAAAACTGTTTTTT. This gives the protein CASSDLRQGREKLFF.

The chain recombines TRBV18 with TRBJ1-1; no reliable D call. The CDR3 sequence is 15 residues long. Per the germline V gene, CDR1 is KGHSH and CDR2 is LQKENI. V was shortened by 2 bases and J by 2 bases, with 12 bases between the two germline ends. In DNA form, the CDR3 reads TGTGCCAGCTCACCAAACAACAATGGAAACACTGAAGCTTTCTTT. This gives the protein CASSPNNNGNTEAFF.

V is TRBV29-1 and J is TRBJ2-2; tentatively, D is TRBD1 (5 bases). In germline, CDR1 is SQVTM, CDR2 ANQGSEA. V was clipped by 7 bases and J by 1 base, with 13 bases between them. The CDR3 extends over 14 amino acids. The CDR3 bases are TGCAGCGCTACCGACACAGGGAACACCGGGGAGCTGTTTTTT. Amino acid sequence: CSATDTGNTGELFF.

V gene TRBV19 combines with J gene TRBJ1-2, with D tentatively TRBD1 (6 bases). Trimming left V 6 bases short and J 8 bases short, with 22 bases between. Per the germline V gene, CDR1 is LNHDA and CDR2 is SQIVND (reference sequence). The CDR3 loop spans 15 amino acids. CDR3 nucleotides: TGTGCCAGTAGCCGGGAGCGCAGGGGTGGCAGAGGCTACACCTTC. Amino acids: CASSRERRGGRGYTF.

This rearrangement joins TRBV5-1 to TRBJ2-3; 7 bases fit TRBD2. Looked up from germline, CDR1 is SGHRS and CDR2 is YFSETQ. CDR3 length: 16 residues. The J segment lost 4 bases and the V segment lost 0 bases, leaving 8 bases of the junction unmatched. The CDR3 region has the DNA TGCGCCAGCAGCTTGGCCGGCGGGAGCTTCTCAGATACGCAGTATTTT. As protein: CASSLAGGSFSDTQYF.

This clone was seen just once. The chain joins TRBV27 to TRBJ2-7, with 7 bases that match TRBD2. V was pared by 6 bases and J by 0 bases, with 5 bases of the junction left unmatched. The CDR3 loop spans 14 amino acids. Per the germline V gene, CDR1 is MNHEY and CDR2 is SMNVEV (reference sequence). CDR3 in amino acids: CASRPGLSSYEQYF. The CDR3 DNA reads TGTGCCAGCAGGCCGGGACTAAGCTCCTACGAGCAGTACTTC.